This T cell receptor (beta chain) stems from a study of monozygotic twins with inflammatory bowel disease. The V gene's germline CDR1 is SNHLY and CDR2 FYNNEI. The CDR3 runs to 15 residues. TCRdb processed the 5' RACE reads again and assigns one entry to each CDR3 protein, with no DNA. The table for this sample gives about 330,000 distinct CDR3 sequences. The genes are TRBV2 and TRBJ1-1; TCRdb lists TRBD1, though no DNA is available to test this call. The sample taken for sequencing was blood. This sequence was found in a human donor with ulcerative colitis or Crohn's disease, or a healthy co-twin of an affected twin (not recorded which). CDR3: CASSVPGQGSTEAFF.